The 30 T cell receptor beta chains reported below all come from one sample, sequenced in a study of blood T cell repertoires in COVID-19. Only in-frame clones appear in the TCRdb table, and some are missing; sequencing was by immunoSEQ multiplex PCR. The profile shows approximately 300,000 clones, around 89% of them singletons. Sequenced material: peripheral blood. Source of these receptors: a man younger than 40 with acute or convalescent COVID-19.

V is TRBV27 and J is TRBJ1-1; weak D call: TRBD1 (6 bases). Germline V lookup: CDR1 MNHEY, CDR2 SMNVEV (reference sequence). This CDR3 is built from 13 residues. Trimming stripped 3 bases from V and 5 bases from J, with 10 bases between. The CDR3 DNA reads TGTGCCAGCAGTTTGAAGGGGGGGACTGAAGCTTTCTTT. It is translated as CASSLKGGTEAFF.

V and J are TRBV30 and TRBJ2-5; 10 positions match TRBD2. This CDR3 region has 15 residues. The V segment lost 5 bases and the J segment 5 bases; nucleotides outside the gene matches: 11. Germline CDR1 reads GTSNPN; CDR2 reads SVGIG (reference sequence). The CDR3 DNA reads TGTGCCTGGGATAAGCGGGGGGGCCTCGCGGAGACCCAGTACTTC. Translated: CAWDKRGGLAETQYF.

The chain uses TRBV12-3 or TRBV12-4 and TRBJ1-2; D call uncertain. The CDR3 contains 13 residues. Between the trimmed V and J ends, which lost 0 bases and 6 bases, there was a span of 8 bases. The CDR3 DNA sequence: TGTGCCAGCAGTTTAGCGCAAACGGATGGCTACACCTTC. Protein sequence: CASSLAQTDGYTF.

V is TRBV5-1 and J is TRBJ1-4, with D possibly being TRBD1 (6 bases). Trimming removed 4 bases at V and 8 bases at J, with 18 bases between. Germline V gene data show CDR1 as SGHRS and CDR2 as YFSETQ. The CDR3 totals 15 residues. This chain's CDR3 is CASSRSGVRTEKLFF. The CDR3 DNA follows: TGCGCCAGCAGCCGTTCAGGGGTGAGAACCGAAAAACTGTTTTTT.

DNA of the CDR3: TGTGCCAGTAGGAGCGGTGCCGCGGGGTACACAGATACGCAGTATTTT. Translation gives CASRSGAAGYTDTQYF. V usage is TRBV19 and J usage is TRBJ2-3, with D maybe TRBD2 (6 bases). The CDR3 is 16 residues long. Germline V gene data show CDR1 as LNHDA and CDR2 as SQIVND (reference sequence). The V and J ends lost 6 bases and 2 bases respectively, with 18 bases between them. Full variable domain (remainder filled in from reference TRBV19 and TRBJ2-3): DGGITQSPKYLFRKEGQNVTLSCEQNLNHDAMYWYRQDPGQGLRLIYYSQIVNDFQKGDIAEGYSVSREKKESFPLTVTSAQKNPTAFYLCASRSGAAGYTDTQYFGPGTRLTVL.

This chain links TRBV6-5 with TRBJ2-5; D may be TRBD2 (6 bases). Germline V gene lookup returns CDR1 MNHEY and CDR2 SVGAGI. CDR3 size: 11 residues. The CDR3 here is CLTGDRETQYF. The CDR3 nucleotides are TGTCTCACGGGGGACCGAGAGACCCAGTACTTC.

The chain links TRBV18 to TRBJ2-1; TRBD2 matches at 9 bases. Germline CDR1 is KGHSH and CDR2 is LQKENI. Trimming at V came to 3 bases and at J to 2 bases, leaving 5 bases not matched to a gene. The CDR3 contains 16 residues. Written as DNA, the CDR3 is TGTGCCAGCTCACCGGATAGCGGGAGTACCTACAATGAGCAGTTCTTC. As protein: CASSPDSGSTYNEQFF.

The chain uses TRBV27 and TRBJ1-4; D is undetermined. Looked up from germline, CDR1 is MNHEY and CDR2 is SMNVEV (reference sequence). The CDR3 totals 15 residues. The germline V and J ends were trimmed by 6 bases and 4 bases, with 15 bases remaining between them. The chain's CDR3 is CASRTLGRSNEKLFF. The CDR3 DNA is TGTGCCAGCAGGACATTGGGGAGGAGTAATGAAAAACTGTTTTTT.

The CDR3 bases are TGTGCCAGCAGTTTATCGGTGGAAACAGGGGCGCAGTATTTT. Translation gives CASSLSVETGAQYF. This chain uses TRBV27 with TRBJ2-3; 7 bases align to TRBD1. Per the germline V gene, CDR1 is MNHEY and CDR2 is SMNVEV (reference sequence). V lost 0 bases to trimming and J lost 10 bases; unmatched junction nucleotides: 7. There are 14 residues in the CDR3.

The CDR3: CASSIWEATSYNEQFF. CDR3 sequence (DNA): TGTGCCAGTAGTATCTGGGAGGCCACCTCCTACAATGAGCAGTTCTTC. The chain combines TRBV19 with TRBJ2-1; perhaps TRBD2 as D (6 bases). The CDR3 length is 16 residues. Trimming removed 3 bases at V and 0 bases at J, with 12 bases between. The germline CDR1 and CDR2 sequences are LNHDA and SQIVND (reference sequence).

The chain is built from TRBV11-3 and TRBJ2-5; tentatively, D is TRBD2 (5 bases). This CDR3 has 13 residues. CDR1 is SGHNT, CDR2 YENEEA, per germline. Trimming shortened V by 5 bases and J by 5 bases, and 12 bases separated the two germline ends. CDR3 DNA: TGTGCCAGCAGCCCGCCCGGGGAGGAGACCCAGTACTTC. The encoded protein is CASSPPGEETQYF.

The V and J genes are TRBV11-3 and TRBJ2-1; D is undetermined. There are 13 residues in the CDR3. Trimming took off 4 bases at V and 6 bases at J, with 10 bases between the two ends. Germline V CDR1 and CDR2: SGHNT, YENEEA. CDR3 sequence (DNA): TGTGCCAGCAGCTCTGGTCGGTCCAATGAGCAGTTCTTC. This sequence encodes CASSSGRSNEQFF.

This clone was observed a handful of times. The chain uses TRBV11-2 and TRBJ1-6, with D unresolved. The V end was cut by 7 bases, the J end by 4 bases, with 8 bases between. The CDR3 spans 13 residues. Germline assignment: CDR1 SGHAT and CDR2 FQNNGV. The CDR3 reads CASTREYNSPLHF. The CDR3 region has the DNA TGTGCCAGCACCCGGGAGTATAATTCACCCCTCCACTTT.

The chain couples TRBV14 to TRBJ2-7; 8 nucleotides line up with TRBD1. Germline V gene data show CDR1 as SGHDN and CDR2 as FVKESK. V shed 1 base, J shed 2 bases, and the junction held 4 bases outside the gene matches. This CDR3 is built from 15 residues. The CDR3 nucleotides read TGTGCCAGCAGCCAAGGGAGGACAGGGCCCTACGAGCAGTACTTC. Its translation is CASSQGRTGPYEQYF.

This chain links TRBV5-1 with TRBJ2-2; TRBD2 is a possible D gene (5 bases). Germline V CDR1 and CDR2: SGHRS, YFSETQ. CDR3 length equals 17 residues. The V end lost 4 bases, the J end lost 3 bases, and 19 bases lay between the germline ends. CDR3 coding DNA: TGCGCCAGCAGCCCCTCCGTGTGGCGGGCGGACACCGGGGAGCTGTTTTTT. This encodes CASSPSVWRADTGELFF.

V usage is TRBV12-3 or TRBV12-4 and J usage is TRBJ2-3; tentatively, D is TRBD1 (5 bases). V was trimmed by 3 bases and J by 6 bases, leaving 10 bases between them. The length of the CDR3 is 13 residues. CDR3 loop: CASSFWGSDTQYF. The CDR3, as DNA: TGTGCCAGCAGTTTTTGGGGCTCCGATACGCAGTATTTT.

The chain couples TRBV28 to TRBJ2-1; TRBD2 aligns across 10 bases. J lost 2 bases, V lost 5 bases, and 6 bases had no gene match. Per the germline V gene, CDR1 is MDHEN and CDR2 is SYDVKM. This CDR3 comprises 16 residues. CDR3 region: CASSPQREGPYNEQFF. The CDR3 DNA sequence: TGTGCCAGCAGTCCCCAGCGGGAGGGGCCCTACAATGAGCAGTTCTTC.

This clone is a singleton in its sample. The chain recombines TRBV10-3 with TRBJ2-7; D perhaps matches TRBD1 (5 bases). Germline-derived CDR1 and CDR2 are ENHRY and SYGVKD. The CDR3 loop spans 14 amino acids. With 6 bases removed from V and 2 bases from J, the gap between germline ends came to 14 bases. CDR3 nucleotides: TGTGCCATCAGAGGGGCGCCCTCCCCCTACGAGCAGTACTTC. Its protein product is CAIRGAPSPYEQYF.

In this sample, this clone turned up once. The chain recombines TRBV28 with TRBJ2-3; TRBD2 agrees at 8 bases. V lost 3 bases, J lost 2 bases, and 10 bases stayed unmatched. In germline, CDR1 is MDHEN, CDR2 SYDVKM. The length of the CDR3 is 17 residues. CDR3 bases: TGTGCCAGCAGTTTGGATTTACTAGCGGTCCACACAGATACGCAGTATTTT. Translating gives CASSLDLLAVHTDTQYF.

The rearrangement uses TRBV14 and TRBJ2-5; D perhaps matches TRBD2 (5 bases). CDR3 size: 16 residues. V was cut by 0 bases and J by 5 bases, with 16 bases left in between. CDR1 is SGHDN, CDR2 FVKESK, per germline. Here the CDR3 reads CASSQDRSAGMETQYF. CDR3 bases: TGTGCCAGCAGCCAAGATCGGAGTGCCGGGATGGAGACCCAGTACTTC.

The rearrangement links TRBV3-1 (or the pseudogene TRBV3-2) to TRBJ2-1; 10 bases are a match to TRBD2. The CDR3 runs to 15 residues. Germline V CDR1 and CDR2: LGHDT, YNNKEL (reference sequence). V gave up 2 bases and J gave up 9 bases; unmatched junction bases: 7. The CDR3 protein is CASSQWGTSVSEQFF. The CDR3 DNA sequence: TGTGCCAGCAGCCAATGGGGGACTAGCGTCAGTGAGCAGTTCTTC.

The rearrangement uses TRBV12-2 and TRBJ2-7; the DNA was not compared with TRBD2, the D call given in the table. TRBV12-2 is noted as a pseudogene. The CDR3 has 15 amino acids. CDR3 nucleotide sequence: TGTGCAAGTCGCTTAAAGCGGGAGGGCACATACGAGCAGTACTTC. It encodes CASRLKREGTYEQYF.

V usage is TRBV7-2 and J usage is TRBJ2-1, with a tentative D call TRBD2 (6 bases). The CDR3 consists of 15 residues. Germline loops: CDR1 SGHTA, CDR2 FQGNSA. Trimming shortened V by 5 bases and J by 3 bases, and 14 bases separated the two germline ends. The CDR3 loop reads CASSHDRDFYNEQFF. Written as DNA, the CDR3 is TGTGCCAGCAGCCATGATCGGGACTTCTACAATGAGCAGTTCTTC.

This sequence joins TRBV5-6 and TRBJ1-4; D is uncertain. The CDR3 spans 14 residues. The germline V gene has CDR1 SGHDT and CDR2 YYEEEE. Trimming shortened V by 1 base and J by 8 bases, and 12 bases separated the two germline ends. This chain's CDR3 is CASSLKAGTEKLFF. The CDR3 DNA reads as TGTGCCAGCAGCTTGAAGGCGGGTACCGAAAAACTGTTTTTT.

The V call is TRBV7-9, the J call TRBJ2-5, with D possibly being TRBD2 (6 bases). Looked up from germline, CDR1 is SEHNR and CDR2 is FQNEAQ (reference sequence). The CDR3 contains 11 residues. V was clipped by 6 bases and J by 4 bases, with 6 bases between them. The CDR3: CASRGGETQYF. The CDR3 nucleotides read TGTGCCAGCAGGGGGGGAGAGACCCAGTACTTC. The variable domain in full, completed from reference TRBV7-9 and TRBJ2-5, reads DTGVSQNPRHKITKRGQNVTFRCDPISEHNRLYWYRQTLGQGPEFLTYFQNEAQLEKSRLLSDRFSAERPKGSFSTLEIQRTEQGDSAMYLCASRGGETQYFGPGTRLLVL.

This chain uses TRBV5-4 with TRBJ2-3, with 10 positions matching TRBD1. Per germline, CDR1 SGHNT and CDR2 YYREEE (reference sequence). The V segment lost 4 bases and the J segment 10 bases; nucleotides outside the gene matches: 9. The CDR3 is made up of 14 amino acids. CDR3 in amino acids: CASSLGDRGLPQYF. In DNA, the CDR3 is TGTGCCAGCAGCCTTGGGGACAGGGGCTTACCGCAGTATTTT.

The chain carries TRBV6-6 and TRBJ1-4; TRBD1 is a possible D gene (5 bases). This CDR3 contains 15 residues. V was cut by 6 bases and J by 7 bases, with 18 bases left in between. CDR1 is MNHNY and CDR2 is SVGAGI in the germline V gene (reference sequence). The CDR3 region is CASSYDQGGPEKLFF. The CDR3 nucleotides are TGTGCCAGCAGCTACGACCAGGGTGGACCTGAAAAACTGTTTTTT.

The chain is built from TRBV7-9 and TRBJ2-6; D is unresolved. This CDR3 has 12 amino acids. Per the germline V gene, CDR1 is SEHNR and CDR2 is FQNEAQ (reference sequence). Trimming cost V 10 bases and J 2 bases, with 6 bases left between them. CDR3 nucleotide sequence: TGTGCCACTTCTCCTGGGGCCAACGTCCTGACTTTC. As protein: CATSPGANVLTF.

A few counts support this clone. CDR3 DNA sequence: TGCAGTGCTAGTGATACAGGGGTTGGGAAACTGTTTTTT. This encodes CSASDTGVGKLFF. The chain recombines TRBV20-1 with TRBJ1-4; 7 bases line up with TRBD1. The CDR3 spans 13 residues. The germline V gene has CDR1 DFQATT and CDR2 SNEGSKA (reference sequence). The ends lost 3 bases at V and 11 bases at J; junction bases unmatched: 9.

The gene calls are TRBV28 and TRBJ1-1; 8 bases match TRBD1. With V trimmed by 2 bases and J by 1 base, 6 bases remained unmatched. The CDR3 consists of 16 residues. The germline V gene encodes CDR1 MDHEN and CDR2 SYDVKM. The CDR3, as DNA: TGTGCCAGCAGTTTACTGCGGGACAGGCAGAACACTGAAGCTTTCTTT. The encoded protein is CASSLLRDRQNTEAFF.